Below are 3 T cell receptor beta chains sequenced from a single sample in a study of cytomegalovirus exposure and HLA in healthy donors. The method was immunoSEQ multiplex PCR; TCRdb's version includes in-frame clones alone and lacks a portion of them. The table includes roughly 180,000 clones, around four fifths detected once. What was sequenced was PBMCs. The receptor source for this set is a man aged 18 to 29 in good health and CMV-seropositive.

The CDR3 here is CATSRGGGEAYGYTF. For the CDR3, the DNA is TGTGCCACCAGCAGAGGAGGAGGGGAAGCCTATGGCTACACCTTC. This rearrangement joins TRBV15 to TRBJ1-2, with a possible D match to TRBD1 (5 bases). V lost 1 base to trimming and J lost 4 bases, with 13 bases between them. This CDR3 comprises 15 residues. Per germline, CDR1 LNHNV and CDR2 YYDKDF (reference sequence).

The chain carries TRBV28 and TRBJ2-7; 8 bases fit TRBD1. The CDR3 contains 13 residues. Germline CDR1 MDHEN, CDR2 SYDVKM. V trimming: 6 bases; J trimming: 5 bases; junction bases outside the gene matches: 6. CDR3 loop: CASSTGTGNEQYF. The CDR3 bases are TGTGCCAGCAGCACCGGGACAGGCAACGAGCAGTACTTC.

The chain recombines TRBV5-1 with TRBJ2-7; 7 nucleotides align to TRBD1. CDR3 length: 14 residues. Trimming took 7 bases from V and 5 from J; bases not matched to a gene: 12. Per germline, CDR1 SGHRS and CDR2 YFSETQ. For the CDR3, the DNA is TGCGCCAGCCAGGACAGGAAGGGGAGAAACGAGCAGTACTTC. It encodes CASQDRKGRNEQYF.